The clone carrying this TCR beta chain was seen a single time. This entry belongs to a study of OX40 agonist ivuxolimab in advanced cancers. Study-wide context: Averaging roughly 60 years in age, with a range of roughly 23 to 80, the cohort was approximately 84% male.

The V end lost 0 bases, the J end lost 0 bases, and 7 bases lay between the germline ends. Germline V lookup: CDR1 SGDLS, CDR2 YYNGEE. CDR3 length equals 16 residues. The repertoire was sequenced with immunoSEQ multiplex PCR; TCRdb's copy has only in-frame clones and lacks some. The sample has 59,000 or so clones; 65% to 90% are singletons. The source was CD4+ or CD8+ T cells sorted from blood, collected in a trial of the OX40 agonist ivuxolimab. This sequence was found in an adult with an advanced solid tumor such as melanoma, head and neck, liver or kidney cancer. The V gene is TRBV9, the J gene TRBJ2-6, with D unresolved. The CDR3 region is CASSVGSPSGANVLTF. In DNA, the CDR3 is TGTGCCAGCAGCGTAGGTAGTCCCTCTGGGGCCAACGTCCTGACTTTC.